The rows below give T cell receptor beta chains drawn from one sample of a study of blood T cell repertoires in COVID-19. Generated by immunoSEQ multiplex PCR, the TCRdb table keeps only in-frame clones and is missing some. The data show around 150,000 clones, approximately 85% seen once. The source material was PBMCs or T cells enriched from blood (not recorded which). The receptors derive from a woman aged 45-60 years with acute COVID-19. CDR3s include the opening cysteine and the closing phenylalanine or tryptophan. The D gene is left open where the match is weak. Some rows mark clone size as missing; the rest say once, few, many or name a class of expanded clone.

cdr3_aa cdr3_nt v_call clone_size j_call d_call
CASSPLGRSLSGNTIYF TGTGCCAGCAGCCCCCTGGGCAGGTCCCTCTCTGGAAACACCATATATTTT TRBV2 - TRBJ1-3 -
CASSPQPGLAGVEQYF TGTGCCAGCAGCCCCCAGCCGGGACTAGCGGGAGTCGAGCAGTACTTC TRBV14 few TRBJ2-7 TRBD2
CASSLGGSGEAFF TGTGCCAGCAGTTTGGGGGGTTCGGGTGAAGCTTTCTTT TRBV12-3/TRBV12-4 - TRBJ1-1 -
CASSQGGGRPAYEQYF TGTGCCAGCAGCCAAGGGGGCGGGAGGCCTGCCTACGAGCAGTACTTC TRBV7-2 - TRBJ2-7 -
CSAPRNNEQFF TGCAGTGCTCCTAGAAACAATGAGCAGTTCTTC TRBV20-1 - TRBJ2-1 -
CASSPSRDRVPVYGYTF TGTGCCAGCAGTCCGTCCCGGGACAGGGTCCCGGTCTATGGCTACACCTTC TRBV27 few TRBJ1-2 TRBD1
CASSIGHGLAGDNNEQFF TGTGCCAGTAGTATAGGCCATGGGCTAGCGGGAGACAACAATGAGCAGTTCTTC TRBV19 - TRBJ2-1 TRBD2
CASSLDGEGTNYEQYF TGTGCCAGCAGCTTAGACGGGGAGGGTACCAACTACGAGCAGTACTTC TRBV5-6 - TRBJ2-7 TRBD2
CASSLDRTGGFTGELFF TGTGCCAGCAGCCTTGACCGGACAGGGGGCTTCACCGGGGAGCTGTTTTTT TRBV7-6 - TRBJ2-2 TRBD1
CASSQDRLAGGRNEQFF TGCGCCAGCAGCCAAGATCGCCTAGCGGGAGGACGTAATGAGCAGTTCTTC TRBV4-3 few TRBJ2-1 TRBD2
CASSIGKAGSGYNEQFF TGTGCCAGTAGTATAGGGAAAGCGGGATCGGGCTACAATGAGCAGTTCTTC TRBV19 few TRBJ2-1 TRBD2
CSVLRGANTEAFF TGCAGCGTTCTAAGGGGCGCCAACACTGAAGCTTTCTTT TRBV29-1 - TRBJ1-1 -
CASSRQGTARDQYF TGCGCCAGCAGCCGGCAGGGTACAGCCCGTGACCAGTACTTC TRBV5-1 - TRBJ2-5 -
CASSLDGQENEKLFF TGTGCCAGCAGCTTAGATGGACAGGAGAATGAAAAACTGTTTTTT TRBV7-2 - TRBJ1-4 TRBD1
CASSYSMRSLSFF TGTGCCAGCAGTTACTCTATGCGCTCCCTCTCTTTCTTT TRBV6-5 once TRBJ1-1 -
CSVEDLGQGGGYTF TGCAGCGTTGAAGATCTGGGACAGGGTGGTGGCTACACCTTC TRBV29-1 - TRBJ1-2 TRBD1
CASSKQGSYEQYF TGTGCCAGTAGTAAACAGGGTTCCTACGAGCAGTACTTC TRBV19 - TRBJ2-7 -
CASSAVVSGVQETQYF TGCGCCAGCAGTGCGGTTGTTAGCGGGGTCCAAGAGACCCAGTACTTC TRBV5-1 - TRBJ2-5 TRBD2
CASQGGLATDTQYF TGTGCCAGTCAGGGCGGACTAGCGACAGATACGCAGTATTTT TRBV2 - TRBJ2-3 TRBD2
CASSFLSTEAFF TGTGCCAGCAGCTTCTTGTCCACTGAAGCTTTCTTT TRBV5-6 - TRBJ1-1 -
CASSQDSAGFGGYTF TGCGCCAGCAGCCAAGATTCTGCCGGGTTCGGTGGCTACACCTTC TRBV4-1 once TRBJ1-2 -
CASSMIRGGYTF TGTGCCAGTAGTATGATCCGGGGTGGCTACACCTTC TRBV19 - TRBJ1-2 -
CASAGRVGNTEAFF TGCGCCAGCGCGGGCCGCGTCGGGAACACTGAAGCTTTCTTT TRBV5-1 few TRBJ1-1 -
CASSFGQGNGYTF TGCGCCAGCAGCTTCGGACAGGGGAATGGCTACACCTTC TRBV5-1 - TRBJ1-2 TRBD1
CAWSGQGVGDSPLHF TGTGCCTGGAGTGGACAGGGGGTCGGGGATTCACCCCTCCACTTT TRBV30 - TRBJ1-6 TRBD1
CASSPNCCSGANVLTF TGTGCCAGCTCACCAAACTGCTGCTCTGGGGCCAACGTCCTGACTTTC TRBV18 few TRBJ2-6 -